This paragraph covers one T cell receptor (beta chain) sequence. Its antigen remains unknown. The data are from a study of T cells in localized non-small cell lung cancer. Findings and caveats of the study: Greater T cell density in blood accompanied longer overall survival. Only one tumor region went through sequencing, so heterogeneity may still be there. Clonality peaked in uninvolved adjacent lung rather than tumor. In adjacent lung, a median roughly 58 of the top 100 tumor clones were found.

Trimming cost V 0 bases and J 4 bases, with 12 bases left between them. This CDR3 is built from 16 residues. CDR1 and CDR2 (germline): LNHNV, YYDKDF (reference sequence). Sequencing was performed with immunoSEQ multiplex PCR; in TCRdb, only in-frame clones are kept and a portion is missing. This table holds roughly 1,600 clones, about a third found once. V and J are TRBV15 and TRBJ1-4; a weak D match, TRBD1 (5 bases). This TCR was sampled from a male donor aged 60 or over with stage III squamous cell lung carcinoma. The starting material was lung tumor tissue, obtained before any cancer treatment. The DNA of the CDR3 is TGTGCCACCAGCAGAGATTTCGCCAGGGTTAATGAAAAACTGTTTTTT. Its protein product is CATSRDFARVNEKLFF.